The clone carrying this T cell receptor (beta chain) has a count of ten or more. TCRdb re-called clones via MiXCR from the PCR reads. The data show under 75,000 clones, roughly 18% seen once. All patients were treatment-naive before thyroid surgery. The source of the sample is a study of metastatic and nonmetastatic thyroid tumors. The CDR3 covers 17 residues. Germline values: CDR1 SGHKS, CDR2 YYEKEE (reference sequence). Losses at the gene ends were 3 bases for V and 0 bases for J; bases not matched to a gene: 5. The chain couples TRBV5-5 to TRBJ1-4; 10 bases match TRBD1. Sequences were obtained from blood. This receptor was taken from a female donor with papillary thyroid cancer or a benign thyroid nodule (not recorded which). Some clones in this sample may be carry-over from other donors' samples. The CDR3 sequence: CASSSPGQGPTNEKLFF. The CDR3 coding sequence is TGTGCCAGCAGCTCCCCGGGACAGGGGCCAACTAATGAAAAACTGTTTTTT.